The 15 T cell receptor beta chains below come from one sample, sequenced in a study of post-analysis software for immune sequencing data. Study results and limitations: Comparison of patients with controls showed a handful of TRBV segments more frequent in patients, TRBV5-6, TRBV5-1 and TRBV20-1 among them.

For these TCRs, the target antigens are not known. cDNA libraries for TCR beta contained unique molecular identifiers. TCRdb itself ran the PCR reads through MiXCR, one entry per CDR3 protein. The sample records about 460,000 distinct CDR3 sequences, approximately 45% being singletons. The sequenced material came from blood. These receptors all come from a girl aged 5 to 17 with multiple sclerosis.

This clonotype showed up just a few times. The V and J genes are TRBV12-3 or TRBV12-4 and TRBJ2-1, with D possibly matching TRBD2 (5 bases). The CDR3 runs 14 residues. Trimming stripped 6 bases from V and 6 bases from J, with 15 bases between. Here the CDR3 DNA reads TGTGCCAGCAGCACCGGGGTCCCCTCCAATGAGCAGTTCTTC. Protein: CASSTGVPSNEQFF.

The CDR3 spells CASSLRQKTYNEQFF. CDR3 nucleotides: TGTGCCAGCAGCTTACGGCAGAAGACCTACAATGAGCAGTTCTTC. The chain uses TRBV7-9 and TRBJ2-1; D call uncertain. Per the germline V gene, CDR1 is SEHNR and CDR2 is FQNEAQ (reference sequence). This CDR3 has 15 residues. V was cut by 2 bases and J by 2 bases, with 10 bases left in between.

In its sample, this clonotype was seen a few times. Relative to the germline gene, one junction end is altered; a read error may explain this. CDR3 amino acids: CVSSLAGLAMYNEQFF. The CDR3 coding sequence is TGCGTCAGCAGCTTGGCGGGACTAGCGATGTACAATGAGCAGTTCTTC. The chain couples TRBV5-1 to TRBJ2-1, with TRBD2 identical over 10 bases. Germline lookup yields CDR1 SGHRS and CDR2 YFSETQ. The CDR3 is 16 amino acids.

The V gene is TRBV9, the J gene TRBJ1-2; no definite D call. The CDR3 loop spans 16 amino acids. CDR1 and CDR2 (germline): SGDLS, YYNGEE. V lost 0 bases, J lost 0 bases, and 12 bases lay in between. CDR3: CASSVAKDGTNYGYTF. The CDR3 DNA sequence: TGTGCCAGCAGCGTAGCTAAGGACGGGACTAACTATGGCTACACCTTC.

The chain has TRBV4-2 and TRBJ2-7; possibly TRBD1 for D (6 bases). Germline loops: CDR1 LGHNA, CDR2 YNFKEQ. The CDR3 has 16 residues. Trimming shortened V by 4 bases and J by 0 bases, and 16 bases separated the two germline ends. The CDR3: CASSLGGDKSSYEQYF. CDR3 nucleotides: TGTGCCAGCAGCCTTGGGGGCGACAAGAGCTCCTACGAGCAGTACTTC.

This clonotype came up a few times. CDR3 in DNA: TGTGCCTGGTCCGACCCAGCTAGCGGGAGGAATGAGCAGTTCTTC. This sequence encodes CAWSDPASGRNEQFF. The chain is built from TRBV30 and TRBJ2-1, with TRBD2 matching over 11 bases. Germline V gene data show CDR1 as GTSNPN and CDR2 as SVGIG (reference sequence). V was pared by 5 bases and J by 7 bases, with 10 bases of the junction left unmatched. The CDR3 runs 15 residues. The full variable domain, with the rest looked up from reference TRBV30 and TRBJ2-1, is SQTIHQWPATLVQPVGSPLSLECTVEGTSNPNLYWYRQAAGRGLQLLFYSVGIGQISSEVPQNLSASRPQDRQFILSSKKLLLSDSGFYLCAWSDPASGRNEQFFGPGTRLTVL.

V gene TRBV30 combines with J gene TRBJ2-5; 7 bases are a match to TRBD2. CDR3 length equals 13 residues. CDR1 and CDR2 from the germline V gene are GTSNPN and SVGIG (reference sequence). With V trimmed by 0 bases and J by 11 bases, 9 bases remained unmatched. The chain's CDR3 is CAWSVSGVEEQYF. The CDR3 DNA is TGTGCCTGGAGTGTGAGCGGGGTAGAGGAGCAGTACTTC.

The genes are TRBV27 and TRBJ1-2; no clear D gene. The CDR3 runs 12 residues. Germline CDR1 and CDR2: MNHEY and SMNVEV (reference sequence). V was trimmed by 4 bases and J by 1 base, leaving 4 bases between them. Written as DNA, the CDR3 is TGTGCCAGCAGTTCTGGTAACTATGGCTACACCTTC. This codes for CASSSGNYGYTF.

V and J are TRBV7-6 and TRBJ2-5; D remains ambiguous. Germline V gives CDR1 SGHVS, CDR2 FNYEAQ. This CDR3 is 13 amino acids long. The V end lost 2 bases, the J end lost 4 bases, and 8 bases lay between the germline ends. The DNA of the CDR3 is TGTGCCAGCAGCTTATATGTGGCAGAGACCCAGTACTTC. It codes for CASSLYVAETQYF.

This clonotype was counted at least ten times. J is TRBJ2-7 and V is TRBV12-3 or TRBV12-4; no reliable D call. The ends were cut back, 1 base at V and 4 bases at J, with 5 bases in the middle. The length of the CDR3 is 12 residues. As DNA, the CDR3 is TGTGCCAGCAGTTTAGAGACGTACGAGCAGTACTTC. Amino acid sequence: CASSLETYEQYF.

This sequence joins TRBV5-5 and TRBJ2-5, with 8 bases identical to TRBD2. Germline CDR1 is SGHKS and CDR2 is YYEKEE (reference sequence). The CDR3 is made up of 16 amino acids. Trimming took 4 bases from V and 5 from J; bases not matched to a gene: 13. The CDR3 sequence: CASSTFPGLEEETQYF. The CDR3 nucleotides are TGTGCCAGCAGCACCTTCCCGGGACTAGAGGAGGAGACCCAGTACTTC.

The V and J genes are TRBV12-3 or TRBV12-4 and TRBJ1-5, with no clear D. The CDR3 extends over 16 amino acids. With 3 bases removed from V and 2 bases from J, the gap between germline ends came to 14 bases. CDR3 loop: CASSFTPGAGNQPQHF. CDR3 bases: TGTGCCAGCAGTTTTACCCCGGGCGCCGGCAATCAGCCCCAGCATTTT.

The gene calls are TRBV12-3 or TRBV12-4 and TRBJ1-1; 9 positions match TRBD1. The CDR3 totals 14 residues. V trimming: 5 bases; J trimming: 1 base; junction bases outside the gene matches: 2. The CDR3 bases are TGTGCCAGCAGTATGGGACAGGGGAACACTGAAGCTTTCTTT. Translating it yields CASSMGQGNTEAFF.

V gene TRBV2 combines with J gene TRBJ2-1; 8 positions match TRBD1. The CDR3 is made up of 12 amino acids. Germline V gene data show CDR1 as SNHLY and CDR2 as FYNNEI. The V segment lost 2 bases and the J segment 14 bases; nucleotides outside the gene matches: 5. In DNA, the CDR3 is TGTGCCAGCAGTGAATTCAGGGGGCGGAAGTTCTTC. As protein: CASSEFRGRKFF.

This clonotype has only a few counts. The chain has TRBV3-1 and TRBJ2-2; D is unclear. This CDR3 is built from 14 residues. Looked up from germline, CDR1 is LGHDT and CDR2 is YNNKEL (reference sequence). Trimming removed 1 base at V and 7 bases at J, with 10 bases between. CDR3 region: CASSQVVDGGELFF. The CDR3, as DNA: TGTGCCAGCAGCCAAGTCGTGGATGGCGGGGAGCTGTTTTTT.